Here is one TCR beta chain with its context. Its cognate antigen has yet to be identified. Base qualities are not recorded, but no much larger clone differs from it by a single base. Libraries came from the immunoSEQ multiplex PCR assay. The source study handled its data this way. A statistical classification framework was developed to diagnose cytomegalovirus status using the catalog of TCR beta chain sequences. TCRdb carries this immuneACCESS record with in-frame sequences only. Its versions omit some clonotypes, under half of them owing to an unresolved V gene in the studies checked, with the rest unexplained. The DNA was the basis for D and trimming; V, J and clone size are from that table. Recorded for this sample are over 250,000 clones; about nine tenths of them occurred a single time. In total, the top ten clones hold approximately 1.1% of the sample. The entry originates in a study of cytomegalovirus exposure and HLA in healthy donors (dated by TCRdb to 2016 to 2017). Context from the whole study: According to a later analysis, one platform produced both the 100 to 150 validation repertoires and the roughly 660 repertoires of the first cohort. To predict cytomegalovirus infection status, the study brought together high-throughput TCR immunosequencing, statistical association of individual TCRs with disease status, and machine learning. Along with the approximately 650-subject first cohort, a separate validation cohort of over a hundred different subjects was used. The study aimed to test whether cataloging public T cell receptors could reveal signatures of past pathogen exposure.

Donors formed part of the validation cohort, which comprised over a hundred subjects and was distinct from the first cohort of 670 or so subjects. V and J are truncated by 0 bases and 2 bases respectively, leaving an intervening sequence of 23 bases. The CDR3 contains 19 residues, cysteine and phenylalanine counted. The sequence is cut down to CDR3 DNA, 57 bases in frame from base 1. CDR1 and CDR2, per the germline V gene (reference sequence), are LNHNV and YYDKDF. Points the paper makes about the study in general: The authors suggested that the approach could potentially be generalized to other disease states and immunological phenotypes. Three of the identified cytomegalovirus-associated TCR beta chains were confirmed in vitro to be specific for cytomegalovirus antigens. Most TCR sequences were observed very rarely across donors, whereas some public TCRs were present in many individuals. All 120 or so repertoires were used to score co-occurrence in the validation cohort in a later analysis, because that analysis had no HLA typing for the cohort. Of the cluster scores, 85% to 95% were above 0 in a later analysis, which found that TCRs clustered in the first cohort also tended to co-occur in the approximately 130 validation repertoires. The study listed 164 TCR beta chains as associated with cytomegalovirus. The classifier was reported to diagnose cytomegalovirus status with high specificity and sensitivity in both the original and validation cohorts.

Sequenced: PBMCs. The TCR sequence derives from a woman aged 25 to 39 in good health and CMV-seropositive. The chain is encoded by TRBV15 joined to TRBJ2-7; TRBD2 might be the D gene, on 5 matching bases. Here is the DNA: TGTGCCACCAGCAGAGATAGGCTTGGTTTCCGGGAAAATACCTACGAGCAGTACTTC. Translated, it reads CATSRDRLGFRENTYEQYF.